A single T cell receptor (beta chain) is shown here with its context. This sample was included in a study of cytomegalovirus exposure and HLA in healthy donors. Some clones are missing from TCRdb's copy, which holds only in-frame ones; the method was immunoSEQ multiplex PCR. Found here are a few hundred thousand clones, about 92% of them singletons; the top ten hold 3.1%. Trimming left V 0 bases short and J 7 bases short, with 15 bases between. Per the germline V gene, CDR1 is LGHNA and CDR2 is YSLEER. The CDR3 spans 16 residues. This sequence was found in a woman aged 25 to 39 in good health and CMV-seronegative. V is TRBV4-3 and J is TRBJ1-4; D call uncertain. The sequenced sample consisted of PBMCs. The DNA for the CDR3 is TGCGCCAGCAGCCAAGATCGGTTCGGGGAGGGTGAAAAACTGTTTTTT. It codes for CASSQDRFGEGEKLFF.